The entry that follows covers one TCR beta chain sequence. TCRdb fed the RT-PCR reads into MiXCR, producing one record per CDR3 protein. There are 150,000 to 200,000 distinct CDR3 sequences in the sample; 24% occur only once, and roughly a quarter lies in the top ten. This sample is drawn from a study of patients and donors after allogeneic stem cell transplantation. The CDR3 runs 16 residues. Germline CDR1 reads SGHRS; CDR2 reads YFSETQ. V dropped 4 bases and J dropped 1 base, with 14 bases sitting between them. Sequencing used blood, either unsorted or a sorted T cell fraction (not recorded which). The receptor was isolated from a human donor who was either an allogeneic HSCT recipient or a stem cell or donor lymphocyte infusion donor (not recorded which). It is not recorded whose cells these are; they may come from a transplant donor. The chain carries TRBV5-1 and TRBJ2-2; a possible D gene is TRBD1 (5 bases). Here the CDR3 DNA reads TGCGCCAGCAGCCTGGACACATTCTTGAACACCGGGGAGCTGTTTTTT. The encoded protein is CASSLDTFLNTGELFF.